The source of this TCR beta chain is a study of cytomegalovirus exposure and HLA in healthy donors (dated by TCRdb to 2017 to 2019). Concerning the study at large: According to an earlier analysis of a few hundred of the donors, some 180 million T cells yielded roughly 110 million unique TCR beta sequences and 276 Gb of sequence data. An early release covering roughly 640 HLA-typed donors comprised about 320 gigabases of sequencing data and around 86 million unique TCR sequences. Of the roughly 410 genotyped donors, 65% to 90% were placed in the genetic ancestry cluster associated with self-reported Caucasian donors. The study aimed to test whether signatures of past pathogen exposure could be identified by cataloging public T cell receptors. The T cell repertoires of several hundred subjects were profiled by immunosequencing and related to cytomegalovirus serostatus. Besides the first cohort of roughly 700 subjects, a separate validation cohort made up of over 95 different subjects was used. High-throughput TCR immunosequencing, statistical association of individual TCRs with disease status, and machine learning were combined to predict cytomegalovirus infection status. In a later analysis, previously published TCR beta repertoires from roughly 710 donors were re-analyzed and high-resolution HLA genotyping was added so that TCR occurrence patterns could be studied. Rather than drawing on any new phenotypic data, the later analysis identified candidate immune exposures from TCR beta sequences and the way those sequences occurred across donors. To decide whether each TCR beta V gene segment behaved as functional or pseudogenic, an earlier analysis of 587 of the donors relied on high-throughput TCR beta sequencing. Donor age, sex, ethnicity and CMV serostatus were collected together with the repertoire data. Genome-wide SNP genotypes for about 55% of the roughly 670 donors were used in a later genetic analysis, which treated that subset as a discovery cohort. All discovery cohort repertoires had been generated on a single sequencing platform. Class I and class II HLA loci were covered by the typing at four-digit resolution. Typing coverage differed by locus: A, B, C, DRB1 and DQB1 were typed in about 620-630 donors, DQA1 in approximately 520, DPA1 in 600 to 610, and DPB1 in just under 480. Several DR-DQ haplotypes were treated as single units for association and clustering because of strong linkage in the cohort. Among over 350 genotyped donors of the cohort, an average of 235,054 unique TCR beta nucleotide sequences were sequenced per donor, 15% to 20% of them non-productive.

With regard to this clone: Its antigen target is currently unknown. No qualities accompany the bases; no much larger clone lies one base away.

The cohort was made up of about 610 healthy bone marrow donors. All cohort members were sampled while nominally healthy, although unrecorded immune exposures were likely present. The donor was CMV seronegative and belonged to the group of more than 300 seronegative cohort members. Every donor gave a peripheral blood sample, and the peripheral blood mononuclear cells from that sample were used for TCR beta sequencing. Genomic DNA was extracted from the blood cell samples with the Qiagen DNeasy Blood Extraction Kit. Overall results and qualifications from the work: According to a later analysis, parvovirus B19, influenza, CMV and Epstein-Barr virus appeared linked to several top co-occurrence clusters. In a later analysis, TCR association rates were found to vary across HLA loci, with the most associated TCRs seen for DRB1 alleles and the fewest for HLA-C alleles. Because the 87-base-pair reads could not distinguish some IMGT-functional V segments, including TRBV6-2 and TRBV6-3, those segments were excluded. Only TCR beta chains were sequenced in this cohort, and the absence of alpha or paired-chain data limited detectable features. A later genetic analysis associated a missense DCLRE1C variant with V-gene and J-gene trimming of TCR beta chains, and an independent cohort replicated the association. The authors suggested that the approach could potentially be generalized to other disease states and immunological phenotypes. A group of highly shared sequence variants was considered likely to be a technical artifact of the sequencing pipeline. Correlated functional status among segregating V segments might be attributable to linkage disequilibrium, but an unknown experimental factor could not be ruled out. HLA typing was unavailable for some donors at each locus, so association tests used only the typed subset. An earlier analysis of around 540 of the donors showed that most TCR beta V segments appeared in productive rearrangements either about 87% or about 30% of the time, which broadly matched IMGT annotations. A further reported finding was that TCR beta sequences accurately predicted the HLA-A and HLA-B alleles for most subjects in the first cohort. In a later analysis, HLA-associated TCR beta chains were found to be more clonally expanded and to have lower generation probabilities than equally common non-associated chains. The study listed 150 to 200 TCR beta chains as associated with cytomegalovirus. When HLA alleles, especially DR and DQ, strongly co-occurred, TCR associations were difficult to assign to individual alleles. In vitro tests confirmed that a few of the cytomegalovirus-associated TCR beta chains recognize cytomegalovirus antigens. Some 16 rarely observed V segments, including chromosome 9 orphons, were excluded from the earlier analysis of a few hundred of the donors because counts were too low. Cytomegalovirus status was reported to be diagnosed by the classifier with high specificity and sensitivity in both the original and validation cohorts. Presence/absence analyses assumed roughly uniform sequencing depth across donors, an assumption that may not hold. Immune exposure information for the cohort was limited to CMV serostatus. Most CMV-associated TCR beta chains appeared to be HLA-restricted in a later analysis, and the HLA associations seemed to be driven largely by CMV exposure. At a false discovery rate of 0.05, a later analysis linked 16,951 TCR beta sequences to specific HLA alleles. In a later genetic analysis, fewer N-insertions in productive TCRs were reported among donors in an Asian-associated ancestry cluster than the approximately 670-donor mean. Across donors, most TCR sequences were observed very rarely, whereas some public TCRs were present in many individuals.

Library method: the immunoSEQ multiplex PCR assay. The multiplex PCR relied on a mix of 60 forward primers for TCR Vbeta segments and 13 reverse primers for TCR Jbeta segments. The CDR3 region of rearranged TCR beta genes was amplified from genomic DNA with a multiplex PCR assay. The amplified TCR beta libraries were sequenced on the Illumina HiSeq System as 87-base-pair reads. Regarding the original processing steps: Across the roughly 600 repertoires, a later analysis counted 60 million to 90 million unique TCR beta chains, roughly 11 million of which were shared by at least two donors. To remove PCR and sequencing errors, raw reads were error-corrected and collapsed into unique sequences using a nearest-neighbor algorithm that merged closely related sequences. To assign V, D and J gene segments, CDR3 sequences were aligned to IMGT reference sequences. For a sequence to be retained, at least a six-nucleotide match to both a V gene segment and a J gene segment was required. A rearrangement counted as productive if the CDR3 had no stop codons and remained in frame with V and J, and every other rearrangement counted as non-productive. Following IMGT convention, CDR3 was defined as the stretch from the second conserved V-encoded cysteine to the conserved J-encoded phenylalanine. Sequences without an unambiguous match to a single V gene segment were excluded from the earlier analysis of over 500 of the donors. In an earlier analysis of 587 of the donors, a V segment was called functional when productive rearrangements were above 56.7%, and segregating when the standard deviation between donors exceeded 5%. A statistical classification framework was developed to diagnose cytomegalovirus status using the catalog of TCR beta chain sequences. In a later analysis, V and J genes were assigned by comparing TCR nucleotide sequences against IMGT/GENE-DB human TR gene sequences. The TCRdist pipeline was used in a later analysis to assign CDR3 sequences and most-parsimonious VDJ recombination scenarios. In a later analysis, each TCR beta chain was defined by its CDR3 amino acid sequence together with its V-gene family, and reads lacking a unique V-gene family were excluded. As a way to deal with suspected cross-contamination and a sequencing artifact, a later analysis dropped over 550 nucleotide sequences that were highly shared and had low generation probability. In a later analysis, a clonal expansion index was calculated for each public chain from normalized within-repertoire ranks of inferred template counts. A later analysis computed generation probabilities with a VDJ recombination model fitted to out-of-frame rearrangements, and checked the results against IGoR. A later analysis scored TCR-TCR, TCR-HLA and TCR-CMV co-occurrence with hypergeometric tests, applying a repertoire-size bias correction to TCR pairs. To estimate false discovery rates, a later analysis permuted the HLA or CMV assignments 20 times. In a later analysis, co-occurring TCRs were grouped with DBSCAN, and TCRdist sequence similarity was added when clustering was performed within HLA-allele-positive subsets. Repertoires with fewer than 30,000 or more than 120,000 public chains were left out of co-occurrence clustering, as were four to six repertoires with anomalous nucleotide sharing. TCRdb limited this immuneACCESS table to in-frame rearrangements with V and J called. A share of clones is missing; checked studies link under half to unresolved V genes, and the rest is unexplained. V and J calls and clone size come straight from that table; D and trimming were deduced from the DNA. The sample table contains under 150,000 clones; only one count was recorded for about 82% of them. The ten largest clones add up to less than 4% of the sample.

CDR1 and CDR2 (SGHTA, FQGNSA) derive from the germline V gene. From the cysteine up to the phenylalanine, the CDR3 has a length of 15 residues. The entry retains the CDR3 DNA only, 45 bases that are in frame from base 1. This sequence originates from a male donor in good health and CMV-seronegative. The chain is made from TRBV7-2 and TRBJ2-5; 12 central bases correspond to TRBD2. The end of the DNA is better explained by TRBJ2-7, so the J call may be wrong. Sequencing input: PBMCs. The nucleotide sequence is TGTGCCAGCAGCGTCCTAGCGGGAGGGCCCTACGAGCAGTACTTC. It translates as CASSVLAGGPYEQYF.